Listed below are T cell receptor beta chains from one sample, sequenced in a study of T cell repertoires in cytomegalovirus infection. TCRdb analysed the reads with MiXCR anew, one entry per CDR3 protein. Of nearly 700,000 distinct CDR3 sequences listed, around a third are singletons. The antigens of these receptors remain unknown. Material: cultured PBMCs, obtained from culture after CMV antigen stimulation. These receptors came from a human donor in good health (CMV status not recorded). Some clones in this sample may be carry-over from other donors' samples. Each CDR3 is given without its conserved first and last residue. Fields, in order: J gene, D gene, V gene, CDR3 protein. The D gene is left open where the match is weak.

>TRBJ1-6|NA|TRBV3-1
ASSRPGENSPLH
>TRBJ1-5|TRBD1|TRBV2
ASTEDRASNQPQH
>TRBJ1-2|NA|TRBV4-1
ASSQVKGNGGYT
>TRBJ2-1|TRBD1|TRBV24-1
ATRTGDEQF
>TRBJ2-2|TRBD2|TRBV2
ASSGLAGETGELF
>TRBJ1-1|NA|TRBV28
ASSLFSGYREVAEAF
>TRBJ2-7|NA|TRBV7-2
ASSLAPNSYEQY
>TRBJ2-2|NA|TRBV7-2
ASSSRLITGELF
>TRBJ2-2|NA|TRBV27
ASLGYTGELF
>TRBJ1-1|NA|TRBV6-5
ASSRGRFVTEAF
>TRBJ2-7|TRBD1|TRBV20-1
SAPGTGNEQY
>TRBJ2-3|TRBD2|TRBV6-5
ASSPPGLLTDTQY
>TRBJ2-7|TRBD2|TRBV4-3
ASSYRGLASEQY
>TRBJ1-2|NA|TRBV12-3/TRBV12-4
ASRDGVANGYT
>TRBJ2-7|NA|TRBV4-1
ASSQGPGNTYEQY
>TRBJ2-7|NA|TRBV12-3/TRBV12-4
ASSSLGGTYEQY
>TRBJ2-7|NA|TRBV27
AWYWGPSRGNYEQY
>TRBJ2-3|TRBD2|TRBV29-1
SVSGSFAADTQY
>TRBJ1-6|TRBD1|TRBV20-1
SATSDRRDSPLH
>TRBJ1-6|NA|TRBV7-2
AIGKSYNSPLH
>TRBJ2-3|NA|TRBV7-4
ASSPPGTGGGDTQY
>TRBJ2-7|NA|TRBV7-6
ASSLSGFHYEQY
>TRBJ2-7|TRBD2|TRBV6-5
ASSYSAASGRYEQY
>TRBJ1-2|TRBD1|TRBV7-9
ASSFSRTGEAYGYT
>TRBJ2-5|NA|TRBV5-1
ASSLWYFQETQY
>TRBJ2-7|NA|TRBV7-2
ASSLSEGIYEQY
>TRBJ2-3|NA|TRBV7-2
ASSLTRGRGDTQY
>TRBJ2-5|NA|TRBV19
ASSTTGAQETQY
>TRBJ2-1|NA|TRBV6-1
ASSDLGRSRSEQF
>TRBJ2-3|NA|TRBV7-2
ASERVGRDTQY
>TRBJ2-3|NA|TRBV20-1
SARLGGVTDTQY
>TRBJ1-2|NA|TRBV12-3/TRBV12-4
ASRPVAVDGYT
>TRBJ2-1|TRBD2|TRBV5-1
ASSTGLAGGNNEQF
>TRBJ1-3|NA|TRBV28
ASGRDGDTIY
>TRBJ2-3|NA|TRBV20-1
SVAPNTDTQY